This T cell receptor (beta chain) was identified in a study of cytomegalovirus exposure and HLA in healthy donors. Study conclusions and caveats: Reports state that TCR beta sequences accurately predicted most subjects' HLA-A and HLA-B alleles.

Vbeta (60) and Jbeta (13) primers were used in the PCR. Some clones are missing from TCRdb's copy, which holds only in-frame ones; the method was immunoSEQ multiplex PCR. The repertoire holds fewer than 200,000 clones, with around 79% as singletons. There are a few counts of this clone. The antigen is unknown. CDR1 is MNHEY, CDR2 SMNVEV, per germline (reference sequence). This CDR3 is built from 14 residues. Trimming at V came to 5 bases and at J to 4 bases, leaving 8 bases not matched to a gene. Sequenced sample: PBMCs. The sequence was obtained from a woman between 50 and 59 years old in good health and CMV-seronegative. The chain has TRBV27 and TRBJ2-7; the match to TRBD1 covers 7 bases. CDR3 loop: CASSPRDRLYEQYF. The DNA of the CDR3 is TGTGCCAGCAGTCCCCGGGACAGACTTTACGAGCAGTACTTC.